This record concerns one TCR beta chain sequence. The data are from a study of multiple sclerosis patients with progressive multifocal leukoencephalopathy. This CDR3 has 16 amino acids. Germline V gene data show CDR1 as SGHAT and CDR2 as FQNNGV. Trimming shortened V by 5 bases and J by 3 bases, and 19 bases separated the two germline ends. Spiked into each PCR were synthetic inline TR CDR3 controls of all V-J pairings. Generated by immunoSEQ multiplex PCR, the TCRdb table keeps only in-frame clones and is missing some. The table records some 30,000 clones, 88% of them present only once. Sample time point: before natalizumab initiation. Every listed patient previously received interferon beta; all PML patients were women. T0 refers to blood drawn before natalizumab was first infused.

This chain uses TRBV11-2 with TRBJ2-5; possible D gene TRBD2, 6 bases. The receptor was isolated from a human donor with multiple sclerosis. Sample: PBMCs. CDR3 sequence reads: CASSLRGGNPEETQYF. The CDR3 DNA reads TGTGCCAGCAGCCTGAGGGGCGGGAATCCTGAAGAGACCCAGTACTTC.